This entry features one TCR beta chain sequence. There is no known antigen for this receptor. Base qualities are not provided; no much larger clone lies one nucleotide away. This sample is part of a study of T cells after yellow fever vaccination (dated by TCRdb to about 2019). The study in broad terms: The SMART-Seq v4 Ultra Low Input RNA kit was used to prepare libraries from fractions with low cell numbers. To track T-cell clones before and after primary and booster YFV17D yellow fever vaccination, bulk TCR alpha and beta repertoires were sequenced longitudinally. Two healthy male donors, one aged 18 to 29 and one aged 30 to 40 years, made up the cohort. Blood samples were taken at several timepoints before and after primary and secondary immunization, and bulk PBMC replicates and cell subsets were isolated. Here is what the overall study found, with its caveats: The study included only two donors, which limits how far the findings can be generalized. Because abundant contaminating clonotypes from the bulk population could be contained in FACS-sorted repertoires, computational filtering was required. After the booster, most clones that had expanded after primary vaccination were detected again (nearly 98% of CD4 and under 90% of CD8), suggesting broad maintenance of memory. A small share of clonotypes occurred in both CD4 and CD8 compartments, likely arising from convergent recombination. Compared with the primary T-cell response, the secondary T-cell response was faster but weaker, reaching its peak on day 5 rather than on day 15.

CDR1 and CDR2 are drawn from the germline V gene: MDHEN, SYDVKM. The CDR3, from cysteine to phenylalanine, totals 15 residues. This entry keeps only the CDR3 DNA: 45 bases, framed from base 1. V gives up 2 bases and J gives up 5 bases, and the segment between their germline ends measures 15 bases. Sequencing was carried out with an Illumina NovaSeq 6000. TCR cDNA was synthesized by 5'RACE template switching, which introduced a universal primer site and unique molecular identifiers. Priming for cDNA synthesis came from both the TCR alpha and TCR beta constant segments. Library amplification involved two PCR steps, and the second step added sample barcodes and sequencing adapters. Sequencing of libraries was done on Illumina HiSeq 2500 (2x100 bp) or NovaSeq (2x150 bp). Under the source paper's analysis protocol: MIGEC was used to demultiplex reads and collapse the reads into UMI consensus sequences, and MiXCR was used for V(D)J alignment. Using edgeR on replicate PBMC samples, clonotypes were called vaccine-responding if FDR was below 0.01 and the log2 fold change was above 5 up to day 15. Each bulk clonotype received a CD4 or CD8 identity based on whether the sequenced CD4 or CD8 repertoire contained that clonotype at higher abundance. The public reads were reanalyzed by TCRdb: fastp trimming at Q25, MiXCR alignment, in-frame beta chains only. CDR3 protein sequences are deduplicated, and each keeps its most common genes and DNA. TCRdb's processing, not the study's, gives the V and J calls here. The sample records hundreds of thousands of distinct CDR3 sequences, about 3.5% of which are singletons. Of the sample, about a quarter is held by the ten largest clones.

Per the publication, the treatment or condition label means: live attenuated yellow fever vaccine strain. At each blood-draw timepoint, two biological replicates of bulk PBMCs were obtained. A standard Ficoll-Paque protocol was used to isolate PBMCs from peripheral blood. RNA was extracted with TriZol from bulk PBMCs, CD4 and CD8 fractions, and dextramer-positive and dextramer-negative fractions. This sequence uses TRBV28 and TRBJ1-2; the best D guess is TRBD1, with 5 bases matching. Material: PBMCs, obtained on the day of the yellow fever booster vaccination. This receptor was taken from a man in his late teens or twenties who received the YFV17D yellow fever vaccine. In nucleotides, the sequence is TGTGCCAGCAGTTTAGGGGGTCTAAGAACTTATGGCTACACCTTC. It translates to CASSLGGLRTYGYTF.